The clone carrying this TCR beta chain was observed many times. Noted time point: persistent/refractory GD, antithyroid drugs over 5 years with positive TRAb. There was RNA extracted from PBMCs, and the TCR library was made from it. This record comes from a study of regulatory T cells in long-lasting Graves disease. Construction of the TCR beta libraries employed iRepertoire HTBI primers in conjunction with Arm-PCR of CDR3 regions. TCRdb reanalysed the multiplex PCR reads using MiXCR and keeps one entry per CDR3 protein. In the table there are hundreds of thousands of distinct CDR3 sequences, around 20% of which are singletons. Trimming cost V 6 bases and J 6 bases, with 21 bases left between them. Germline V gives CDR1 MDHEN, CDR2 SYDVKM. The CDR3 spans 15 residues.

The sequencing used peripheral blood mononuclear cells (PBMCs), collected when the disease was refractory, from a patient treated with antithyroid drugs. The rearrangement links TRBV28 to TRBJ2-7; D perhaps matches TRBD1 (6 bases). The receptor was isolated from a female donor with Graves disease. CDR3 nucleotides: TGTGCCAGCAGACCCCAGACAGGTAGCTTTCGCGAGCAGTACTTC. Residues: CASRPQTGSFREQYF.